Presented here are 3 T cell receptor beta chains from one specimen sequenced in a study of blood T cell repertoires in COVID-19 (TCRdb year 2020). Library prep was done by the immunoSEQ multiplex PCR assay. In its TCRdb copy, this immuneACCESS table keeps in-frame sequences only and misses some clones. Where compared with another copy, unresolved V genes explain less than half of these, and the others have no known cause. This sample has 55,000 to 65,000 clones in its table, and 90% of those were observed once. Roughly 9.2% of the sample is in the top ten clones. The specimen was peripheral blood. These receptors were taken from a woman of 80 years or more with active COVID-19.

The J gene is TRBJ1-1, the V gene TRBV4-1; D may be TRBD1 (5 bases). Germline V gene sequence: CDR1 MGHRA, CDR2 YSYEKL. The CDR3 runs to 15 residues. V was trimmed by 4 bases and J by 0 bases, leaving 12 bases between them. The CDR3 spells CASSPEGTVNTEAFF. Written as DNA, the CDR3 is TGCGCCAGCAGCCCGGAGGGGACGGTGAACACTGAAGCTTTCTTT.

V usage is TRBV5-5 and J usage is TRBJ2-1; no definite D call. Trimming pared 0 bases from V and 7 bases from J, leaving 5 bases between. The CDR3 is made up of 12 amino acids. Germline V gives CDR1 SGHKS, CDR2 YYEKEE (reference sequence). Here the CDR3 reads CASSLEANEQFF. CDR3 nucleotides: TGTGCCAGCAGCTTGGAAGCGAATGAGCAGTTCTTC. Based on the CDR3 plus reference TRBV5-5 and TRBJ2-1, the full variable domain is DAGVTQSPTHLIKTRGQQVTLRCSPISGHKSVSWYQQVLGQGPQFIFQYYEKEERGRGNFPDRFSARQFPNYSSELNVNALLLGDSALYLCASSLEANEQFFGPGTRLTVL.

This chain links TRBV5-5 with TRBJ1-1; tentative D call: TRBD1 (6 bases). Trimming shortened V by 0 bases and J by 1 base, and 10 bases separated the two germline ends. The germline CDR1 and CDR2 sequences are SGHKS and YYEKEE (reference sequence). The CDR3 spans 15 residues. The CDR3 nucleotides are TGTGCCAGCAGCTTGGGAGTGACAGGGAACACTGAAGCTTTCTTT. Amino acids: CASSLGVTGNTEAFF.